The rows below give T cell receptor beta chains drawn from one sample of a study of T-cell memory formation after mild COVID-19. TCRdb independently ran MiXCR on the 5' RACE reads; one entry per CDR3 protein. The data show some 320,000 distinct CDR3 sequences, over 11% seen once. The specimen sequenced was PBMCs or a T cell subset sorted from them (not recorded which). These receptors were obtained from a young man who had mild COVID-19 (a few samples of this study predate the infection). Cell type and time point are not known. Each CDR3 is given with its conserved first and last residue.

CDR3,V,length,J
CASSLWNKQETQYF,TRBV5-1,14,TRBJ2-5
CASSFSWGGYNEQFF,TRBV27,15,TRBJ2-1
CSARQGVGNGYTF,TRBV20-1,13,TRBJ1-2
CASSLEASQYF,TRBV6-2/TRBV6-3,11,TRBJ2-3
CASSLQSGGAPDTQYF,TRBV5-4,16,TRBJ2-3
CASRPALYNEQFF,TRBV7-2,13,TRBJ2-1
CASSLPESPNEQFF,TRBV7-2,14,TRBJ2-1
CASSDQVSETQYF,TRBV5-6,13,TRBJ2-5
CATSAVGTGDTQYF,TRBV24-1,14,TRBJ2-3
CASSPDRMNTEAFF,TRBV4-1,14,TRBJ1-1